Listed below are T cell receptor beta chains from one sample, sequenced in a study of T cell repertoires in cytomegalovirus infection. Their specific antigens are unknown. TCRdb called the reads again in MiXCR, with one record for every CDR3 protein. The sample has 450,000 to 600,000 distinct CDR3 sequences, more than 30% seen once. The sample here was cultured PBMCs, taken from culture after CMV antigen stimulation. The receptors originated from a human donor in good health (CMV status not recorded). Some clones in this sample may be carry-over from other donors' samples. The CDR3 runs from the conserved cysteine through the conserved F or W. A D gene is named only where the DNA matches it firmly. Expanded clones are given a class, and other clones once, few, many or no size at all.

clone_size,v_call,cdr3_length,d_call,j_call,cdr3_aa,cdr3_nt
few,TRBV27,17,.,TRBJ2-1,CASTAGGILSSYNEQFF,TGTGCCAGCACTGCAGGGGGGATCTTGAGCTCCTACAATGAGCAGTTCTTC
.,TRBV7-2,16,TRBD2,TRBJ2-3,CASSLAGGLAADTQYF,TGTGCCAGCAGCTTAGCGGGGGGACTAGCGGCAGATACGCAGTATTTT
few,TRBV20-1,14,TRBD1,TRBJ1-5,CSASRQGEVQPQHF,TGCAGTGCTAGCAGACAGGGGGAGGTTCAGCCCCAGCATTTT
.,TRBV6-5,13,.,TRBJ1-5,CACSFNSNQPQHF,TGTGCCTGCAGTTTTAATAGCAATCAGCCCCAGCATTTT
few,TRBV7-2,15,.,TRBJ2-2,CASSFQPANTGELFF,TGTGCCAGCAGCTTCCAGCCAGCGAACACCGGGGAGCTGTTTTTT
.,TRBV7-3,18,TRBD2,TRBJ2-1,CASSSGRPGLAGSREHFF,TGTGCCAGCAGCTCAGGGCGACCGGGACTAGCGGGATCGCGTGAGCATTTCTTC
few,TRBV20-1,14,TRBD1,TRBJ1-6,CSGKPGQPNSPLHF,TGCAGTGGCAAGCCGGGACAGCCAAATTCACCCCTCCACTTT
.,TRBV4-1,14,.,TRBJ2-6,CASSPAPGANVLTF,TGCGCCAGCAGCCCTGCCCCTGGGGCCAACGTCCTGACTTTC
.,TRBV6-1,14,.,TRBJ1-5,CASNRGLSNQPQHF,TGTGCCAGCAATAGAGGGTTGAGCAATCAGCCCCAGCATTTT
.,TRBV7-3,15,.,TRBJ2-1,CASSSDPGSYNEQFF,TGTGCCAGCAGCTCCGACCCCGGCTCCTACAATGAGCAGTTCTTC
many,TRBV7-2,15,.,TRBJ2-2,CASSQRAANTGELFF,TGTGCCAGCAGCCAGAGGGCTGCGAACACCGGGGAGCTGTTTTTT
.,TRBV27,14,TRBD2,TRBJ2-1,CASSPGLAGKEQFF,TGTGCCAGCAGTCCCGGACTAGCGGGGAAAGAGCAGTTCTTC
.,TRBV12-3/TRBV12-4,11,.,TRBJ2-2,CASSPHGELFF,TGTGCCAGCAGTCCCCACGGGGAGCTGTTTTTT
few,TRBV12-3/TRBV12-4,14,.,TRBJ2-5,CASSTSTPQETQYF,TGTGCCAGCAGCACCTCGACGCCCCAAGAGACCCAGTACTTC
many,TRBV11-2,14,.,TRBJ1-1,CASSPPPGGNEAFF,TGTGCCAGCAGCCCACCCCCCGGCGGCAATGAAGCTTTCTTT
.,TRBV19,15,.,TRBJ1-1,CASSTLHSAGVGAFF,TGTGCCAGTAGTACGCTCCATTCAGCAGGGGTTGGGGCTTTCTTT
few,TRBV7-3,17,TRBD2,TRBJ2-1,CASSPERTSGTYNEQFF,TGTGCCAGCAGCCCGGAAAGGACTAGCGGGACATACAATGAGCAGTTCTTC
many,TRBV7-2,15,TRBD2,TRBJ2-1,CASSFWLAGENEQFF,TGTGCCAGCAGCTTTTGGCTAGCGGGAGAGAATGAGCAGTTCTTC
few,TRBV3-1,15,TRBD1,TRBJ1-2,CASSPRTGLSGHYTF,TGTGCCAGCAGCCCCCGGACAGGACTATCAGGCCACTACACCTTC
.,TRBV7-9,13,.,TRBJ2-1,CASSRRSDNEQFF,TGTGCCAGCAGTAGGAGGTCGGACAATGAGCAGTTCTTC
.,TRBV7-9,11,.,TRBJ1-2,CASSRGDGYTF,TGTGCCAGCAGCCGGGGGGATGGCTACACCTTC
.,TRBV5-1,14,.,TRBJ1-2,CASRTSGAREGYTF,TGCGCCAGCAGAACCTCAGGGGCCAGGGAAGGCTACACCTTC
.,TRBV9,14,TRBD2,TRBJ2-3,CASSGAGATDTQYF,TGTGCCAGCAGCGGGGCGGGAGCGACGGATACGCAGTATTTT
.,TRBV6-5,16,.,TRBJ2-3,CASSYSLAVPTDTQYF,TGTGCCAGCAGTTACTCGTTAGCGGTCCCCACAGATACGCAGTATTTT
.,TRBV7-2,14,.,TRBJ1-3,CASSPGGGGNTIYF,TGTGCCAGCAGCCCTGGGGGAGGCGGAAACACCATATATTTT
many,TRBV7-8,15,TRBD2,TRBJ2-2,CASTLPGRASGELFF,TGTGCCAGCACCCTTCCCGGGAGGGCCTCCGGGGAGCTGTTTTTT
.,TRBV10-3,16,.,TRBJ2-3,CAISEIETLSTDTQYF,TGTGCCATCAGTGAAATCGAGACTCTTTCCACAGATACGCAGTATTTT
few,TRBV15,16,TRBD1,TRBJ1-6,CATSRGGQQGNSPLHF,TGTGCCACCAGCAGAGGGGGACAACAGGGGAATTCACCCCTCCACTTT
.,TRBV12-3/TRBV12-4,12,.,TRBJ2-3,CASSRLGDTQYF,TGTGCCAGCAGCCGTCTAGGGGATACGCAGTATTTT
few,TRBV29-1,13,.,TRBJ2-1,CSVVLDGFYEQFF,TGCAGCGTTGTACTAGATGGCTTCTATGAGCAGTTCTTC
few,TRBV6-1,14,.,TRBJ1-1,CASSEGPANTEAFF,TGTGCCAGCAGTGAAGGGCCCGCGAACACTGAAGCTTTCTTT
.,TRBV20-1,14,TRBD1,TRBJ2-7,CSARGGTGVYEQYF,TGCAGTGCTAGGGGGGGGACAGGGGTCTACGAGCAGTACTTC
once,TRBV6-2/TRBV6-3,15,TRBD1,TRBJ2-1,CASRGQGLSYNEQFF,TGTGCCAGCAGAGGACAGGGGCTCTCCTACAATGAGCAGTTCTTC